Each of the 9 T cell receptor beta chains below was sequenced from the same sample in a study of control samples from healthy donors and cancer patients. Assay: immunoSEQ multiplex PCR; the TCRdb copy retains only in-frame clones and omits some. Of some 99,000 clones listed, roughly 89% are singletons. Sequences were obtained from blood. The receptors were gathered from a woman in her forties or fifties in good health.

As to this clone: One end of the junction does not line up with germline, which may come from a read error. This chain links TRBV3-1 (or the pseudogene TRBV3-2) with TRBJ2-3; 7 nucleotides line up with TRBD2. The CDR3 consists of 17 residues. The germline V gene encodes CDR1 LGHDT and CDR2 YNNKEL (reference sequence). The CDR3 here is CASSQAGTTLFTDTQYF. CDR3 DNA sequence: TGTGCCAGCAGTCAAGCCGGGACTACCCTTTTCACAGATACGCAGTATTTT.

This clone was detected only once. The chain couples TRBV30 to TRBJ1-4; no clear D gene. This CDR3 is built from 14 residues. The V end lost 3 bases, the J end lost 6 bases, and 14 bases lay between the germline ends. Germline values: CDR1 GTSNPN, CDR2 SVGIG (reference sequence). The CDR3 DNA sequence: TGTGCCTGGAGAACCCGGACCGAGGATGAAAAACTGTTTTTT. Translating gives CAWRTRTEDEKLFF.

This clone came up once. The V call is TRBV2, the J call TRBJ1-5, with 10 bases that match TRBD1. CDR3 length: 14 residues. Germline loops: CDR1 SNHLY, CDR2 FYNNEI. V lost 8 bases, J lost 1 base, and 2 bases stayed unmatched. The CDR3 region is CASSDRGSNQPQHF. CDR3 DNA: TGTGCCAGCTCGGACAGGGGGAGCAATCAGCCCCAGCATTTT.

The J gene is TRBJ1-1, the V gene TRBV11-2, with 7 nucleotides matching TRBD1. Germline CDR1 reads SGHAT; CDR2 reads FQNNGV. The CDR3 spans 16 residues. J was trimmed by 5 bases and V by 5 bases; bases with no gene match: 14. DNA of the CDR3: TGTGCCAGCAGCCCAACCCTCCTTCACAGGGGTACTGAAGCTTTCTTT. As protein: CASSPTLLHRGTEAFF.

V gene TRBV5-8 combines with J gene TRBJ1-5, with 7 bases that match TRBD1. CDR1 SGHTS and CDR2 YDEGEE come from the germline V gene. CDR3 length: 15 amino acids. The J segment lost 5 bases and the V segment lost 4 bases, leaving 9 bases of the junction unmatched. The CDR3 sequence: CASSRQGGGHQPQHF. CDR3 nucleotides: TGTGCCAGCAGCAGACAGGGCGGAGGCCATCAGCCCCAGCATTTT.

The chain combines TRBV12-3 or TRBV12-4 with TRBJ1-1; D not certain. The V end lost 8 bases, the J end lost 0 bases, and 10 bases lay between the germline ends. This CDR3 has 13 amino acids. DNA for the CDR3: TGTGCCAGCCGAAGACTTATGAACACTGAAGCTTTCTTT. It is translated as CASRRLMNTEAFF.

This clone was observed a single time. DNA for the CDR3: TGTGCCAGCAGTCCCATCGCCGGGACAGGCTATACGCAGTATTTT. The encoded protein is CASSPIAGTGYTQYF. The chain carries TRBV2 and TRBJ2-3; 8 nucleotides line up with TRBD1. V lost 5 bases, J lost 7 bases, and 11 bases stayed unmatched. Germline assignment: CDR1 SNHLY and CDR2 FYNNEI. The CDR3 totals 15 residues.

The gene calls are TRBV19 and TRBJ2-3; a weak D match, TRBD2 (7 bases). V was trimmed by 3 bases and J by 2 bases, leaving 15 bases between them. CDR1 is LNHDA, CDR2 SQIVND, per germline (reference sequence). The CDR3 has 16 amino acids. CDR3 loop: CASSIQRDIVTDTQYF. The DNA for the CDR3 is TGTGCCAGTAGTATCCAGCGGGACATCGTCACAGATACGCAGTATTTT. Full variable domain (rest looked up from reference TRBV19 and TRBJ2-3): DGGITQSPKYLFRKEGQNVTLSCEQNLNHDAMYWYRQDPGQGLRLIYYSQIVNDFQKGDIAEGYSVSREKKESFPLTVTSAQKNPTAFYLCASSIQRDIVTDTQYFGPGTRLTVL.

The V and J genes are TRBV18 and TRBJ2-5; D gene uncertain. Germline CDR1 is KGHSH and CDR2 is LQKENI. The CDR3 is 13 amino acids. Trimming removed 1 base at V and 4 bases at J, with 7 bases between. CDR3 DNA: TGTGCCAGCTCACCACTAGCCGGAGAGACCCAGTACTTC. It is translated as CASSPLAGETQYF.